This passage covers 32 T cell receptor beta chains from one sample sequenced in a study of T cells in women clearing cervical HPV infection. Assay used: immunoSEQ multiplex PCR; TCRdb lists only in-frame clones, some missing. The clone table shows 25,000 to 35,000 clones, with the ten largest holding approximately 22%. Sequenced material: blood buffy coat. The receptors here all came from a woman aged 18 to 75 with a cervical HPV16 infection that either progressed to CIN3+ or cleared (not recorded which).

About this clone: The read terminates 3 residues before the CDR3 end, so the remaining end is supplied by the germline J gene. The rearrangement uses TRBV18 and TRBJ2-7; D perhaps matches TRBD1 (6 bases). Trimming took 3 bases from V and 5 from J, leaving 8 bases between them. The CDR3 spans 12 residues. Germline assignment: CDR1 KGHSH and CDR2 LQKENI. The CDR3 bases that were read are TGTGCCAGCTCACCCAGGACAGACGAG. It encodes CASSPRTDE. In full, the CDR3 is CASSPRTDEQYF.

With regard to this clone: The read gets to within 3 residues of the CDR3 end, and the germline J gene fills in the rest. The chain recombines TRBV12-5 with TRBJ2-7, with D perhaps TRBD1 (5 bases). Trimming left V 6 bases short and J 6 bases short, with 12 bases between. Germline values: CDR1 LGHNT, CDR2 FRNRAP. The CDR3 contains 12 residues. The covered CDR3 bases are TGTGCTAGTGGATTTGAAGGGGCCGAG. Protein product: CASGFEGAE. The entire CDR3 is CASGFEGAEQYF. Full variable domain (outside the CDR3, taken from reference TRBV12-5 and TRBJ2-7): DARVTQTPRHKVTEMGQEVTMRCQPILGHNTVFWYRQTMMQGLELLAYFRNRAPLDDSGMPKDRFSAEMPDATLATLKIQPSEPRDSAVYFCASGFEGAEQYFGPGTRLTVT.

Of note for this clone: The read halts 3 residues ahead of the CDR3 end, with the missing end drawn from the germline J gene. This chain uses TRBV18 with TRBJ2-3; D not resolved. Germline V gene sequence: CDR1 KGHSH, CDR2 LQKENI. There are 13 residues in the CDR3. V lost 3 bases and J 2 bases, leaving 6 bases between the germline ends. The CDR3 protein is CASSPTHTDTQYF. CDR3 bases read: TGTGCCAGCTCACCCACACACACAGATACG.

With regard to this clone: The read finishes 3 residues shy of the CDR3 end, and the germline J gene is used to complete it. J is TRBJ1-2 and V is TRBV7-7, with D hard to call. CDR3 length: 16 amino acids. Germline V gene lookup returns CDR1 SSHAT and CDR2 FNYEAQ (reference sequence). The part of the CDR3 DNA that was read is TGTGCCAGCAGCTTATCGAGCGGGAGGGAGTACAATGAC. This translates into CASSLSSGREYND. The entire CDR3 sequence reads CASSLSSGREYNDYTF. The variable domain in full, with the rest retrieved from reference TRBV7-7 and TRBJ1-2, is GAGVSQSPRYKVTKRGQDVTLRCDPISSHATLYWYQQALGQGPEFLTYFNYEAQPDKSGLPSDRFSAERPEGSISTLTIQRTEQRDSAMYRCASSLSSGREYNDYTFGSGTRLTVV.

Remarks on this clone: With the read ending 3 residues before the CDR3 end, the germline J gene is used to fill in that end. The chain couples TRBV20-1 to TRBJ2-3, with a weak D call TRBD2 (5 bases). This CDR3 is built from 18 residues. Germline CDR1 reads DFQATT; CDR2 reads SNEGSKA (reference sequence). Deletions cut 0 bases from V and 4 bases from J, with 23 bases between. The CDR3 is CSARDRGYSFFASDTQYF. Incomplete CDR3 DNA: TGCAGTGCTAGAGATCGGGGTTATAGTTTTTTTGCATCAGATACG.

Note on this clone: The CDR3 goes on 3 residues after the read ends, and that part is filled in from the germline J gene. V gene TRBV10-3 combines with J gene TRBJ2-5, with TRBD2 matching over 7 bases. In germline, CDR1 is ENHRY, CDR2 SYGVKD. V was clipped by 2 bases and J by 3 bases; unmatched bases: 12. The length of the CDR3 is 17 residues. The CDR3 loop is CAISERLNGGIKETQYF. The sequenced CDR3 bases are TGTGCCATCAGTGAGCGACTCAACGGGGGGATTAAAGAGACC.

As for this clone: Coverage ceases 3 residues before the CDR3 finishes, and the germline J gene fills in the end. The chain combines TRBV7-9 with TRBJ2-3, with a tentative D call TRBD1 (6 bases). Per the germline V gene, CDR1 is SEHNR and CDR2 is FQNEAQ (reference sequence). This CDR3 comprises 14 residues. V was pared by 4 bases and J by 1 base, with 9 bases between. The CDR3 here is CASSSRTGTDTQYF. CDR3 bases read: TGTGCCAGCAGCTCCCGGACAGGCACAGATACG.

Note on this clone: The read terminates 3 residues ahead of where the CDR3 ends, so the germline J gene completes it. This chain uses TRBV2 with TRBJ2-7, with TRBD2 identical over 12 bases. Germline assignment: CDR1 SNHLY and CDR2 FYNNEI. V gave up 10 bases and J gave up 4 bases; unmatched junction bases: 8. The CDR3 length is 14 residues. The CDR3 sequence: CAILAGGVFYEQYF. CDR3 DNA (partial): TGTGCCATACTAGCGGGAGGAGTATTTTACGAG.

Concerning this clone: Read sequence stops 3 residues before the CDR3 end, and the germline J gene provides the missing end. The same CDR3 can be traced to other DNA sequences in this sample. The chain carries TRBV5-4 and TRBJ2-3; 11 nucleotides match TRBD2. After removal of 5 bases from V and 6 bases from J, the junction contained 2 bases not matched to a gene. Germline CDR1 and CDR2: SGHNT and YYREEE (reference sequence). The CDR3 runs to 13 residues. The covered CDR3 bases are TGTGCCAGCAGTCTAGCGGGGGGTGATACG. Protein sequence: CASSLAGGDT. The entire CDR3 is CASSLAGGDTQYF.

On this clone itself: Read coverage stops 3 residues before the CDR3 terminus; the germline J gene supplies the remainder. The rearrangement joins TRBV12-5 to TRBJ2-1; 11 bases map to TRBD2. Germline V gene data show CDR1 as LGHNT and CDR2 as FRNRAP. V shed 6 bases and J 3 bases; nucleotides not matched to a gene: 1. The CDR3 has 14 amino acids. The part of the CDR3 DNA that was read is TGTGCTAGTGGCGGGACTAGCGGCTACAATGAG. This sequence encodes CASGGTSGYNE. The complete CDR3 reads CASGGTSGYNEQFF.

For this clone: The read ends 3 residues shy of where the CDR3 ends; the end is completed using the germline J gene. This rearrangement joins TRBV7-6 to TRBJ2-3; TRBD2 matches 16 bases. Germline V gene data show CDR1 as SGHVS and CDR2 as FNYEAQ. The CDR3 contains 18 residues. Losses at the gene ends were 5 bases for V and 0 bases for J; bases not matched to a gene: 5. The CDR3 loop reads CASSLGTSGRVSTDTQYF. The sequenced CDR3 bases are TGTGCCAGCAGCCTTGGGACTAGCGGGAGGGTGAGCACAGATACG.

As to this clone: The read falls 3 residues short of the CDR3 end, and the missing part is taken from the germline J gene. The chain employs TRBV5-1 and TRBJ2-3; 9 positions agree with TRBD1. This CDR3 spans 15 amino acids. Trimming took 3 bases from V and 2 from J; bases not matched to a gene: 4. CDR1 is SGHRS, CDR2 YFSETQ, per germline. CDR3 in amino acids: CASSSGQGNTDTQYF. CDR3 DNA, as far as it was read: TGCGCCAGCAGCTCCGGACAGGGGAACACAGATACG.

Notes on this clone: The DNA ends 3 residues before the CDR3 does, and the rest of the CDR3 is filled in from the germline J gene. V gene TRBV7-7 combines with J gene TRBJ2-1; TRBD2 matches 8 bases. The junction had 7 bases not matched to a gene; V was cut back by 3 bases and J by 9 bases. CDR1 SSHAT and CDR2 FNYEAQ come from the germline V gene (reference sequence). CDR3 length equals 14 residues. CDR3 DNA, as far as it was read: TGTGCCAGCAGCTTGTCCAGCGGGAGAGGTGAG. This codes for CASSLSSGRGE. The whole CDR3 is CASSLSSGRGEQFF.

As regards this clone: The read is 3 residues too short to cover the CDR3 end, so that end is filled in from the germline J gene. This rearrangement joins TRBV18 to TRBJ2-3; D may be TRBD1 (5 bases). Germline lookup yields CDR1 KGHSH and CDR2 LQKENI. The CDR3 totals 15 residues. CDR3 DNA, as far as it was read: TGTGCCAGCTCACCAGTTAGGGGCGGTACGGAGACG. It encodes CASSPVRGGTET. The full CDR3 reads CASSPVRGGTETQYF.

Points on this clone: The read stops 3 residues short of the end of the CDR3; the missing end is completed from the germline J gene. This sequence joins TRBV5-6 and TRBJ1-5; 9 bases map to TRBD1. The CDR3 is 15 amino acids. With 2 bases clipped from V and 3 bases from J, the junction kept 3 bases outside the gene matches. The germline V gene has CDR1 SGHDT and CDR2 YYEEEE. Partial CDR3 DNA: TGTGCCAGCAGCTTTTGGGACAGGGACAATCAGCCC. Translation: CASSFWDRDNQP. The entire CDR3 protein is CASSFWDRDNQPQHF. Together with reference TRBV5-6 and TRBJ1-5, the CDR3 gives the full variable domain: DAGVTQSPTHLIKTRGQQVTLRCSPKSGHDTVSWYQQALGQGPQFIFQYYEEEERQRGNFPDRFSGHQFPNYSSELNVNALLLGDSALYLCASSFWDRDNQPQHFGDGTRLSIL.

A remark on this clone: The read halts 3 residues ahead of the CDR3 end, with the missing end drawn from the germline J gene. The gene calls are TRBV2 and TRBJ2-7; D remains unclear. Deletions cut 4 bases from V and 5 bases from J, with 18 bases between. The CDR3 contains 15 residues. The V gene's germline CDR1 is SNHLY and CDR2 FYNNEI. The DNA read from the CDR3 is TGTGCCAGCAGTGCAATCTCGTCTACTCCTAACGAG. Translating gives CASSAISSTPNE. The full CDR3 protein reads CASSAISSTPNEQYF.

Concerning this clone: The read falls 3 residues short of the CDR3 end, and the missing part is taken from the germline J gene. This chain connects TRBV7-3 to TRBJ2-2; 7 positions match TRBD2. This CDR3 spans 17 amino acids. The V and J ends lost 5 bases and 4 bases, in that order; junction bases with no gene match: 13. From germline, CDR1 is SGHTA and CDR2 FQGTGA. CDR3 DNA (partial): TGTGCCAGCAGCCCCCGTGGGAGGGGCCCTTTCACCGGGGAG. This sequence encodes CASSPRGRGPFTGE. The whole CDR3 sequence reads CASSPRGRGPFTGELFF.

About this clone: The read comes to an end 3 residues before the CDR3 does, leaving the germline J gene to fill in the end. The chain links TRBV5-1 to TRBJ2-5, with D tentatively TRBD1 (7 bases). Germline loops: CDR1 SGHRS, CDR2 YFSETQ. Between the trimmed V and J ends, which lost 3 bases and 5 bases, there was a span of 14 bases. The CDR3 consists of 14 residues. CDR3 bases read: TGCGCCAGCAGCTCAGTGACAGGGAGGGAGACC. It translates to CASSSVTGRET. From start to end, the CDR3 is CASSSVTGRETQYF.

A word on this clone: The CDR3 extends 3 residues past the end of the read, so its final part is completed from the germline J gene. This rearrangement joins TRBV30 to TRBJ2-3; 9 positions match TRBD1. Germline V lookup: CDR1 GTSNPN, CDR2 SVGIG (reference sequence). V trimming: 4 bases; J trimming: 5 bases; junction bases outside the gene matches: 13. There are 16 residues in the CDR3. CDR3 DNA, as far as it was read: TGTGCCTGGAACGATGGACAGGGGAGAGGTGTAGATACG. Its protein product is CAWNDGQGRGVDT. From start to end, the CDR3 is CAWNDGQGRGVDTQYF.

As for this clone: The read is 3 residues too short to cover the CDR3 end, so that end is filled in from the germline J gene. The rearrangement uses TRBV18 and TRBJ1-1, with 8 bases matching TRBD1. This CDR3 contains 16 residues. The trim removed 3 bases at V and 3 bases at J, leaving 9 bases unmatched. The germline V gene encodes CDR1 KGHSH and CDR2 LQKENI. CDR3 region: CASSPATGVRYTEAFF. CDR3 DNA, as far as it was read: TGTGCCAGCTCACCCGCGACAGGGGTAAGGTACACTGAA.

Comment on this clone: The DNA ends 3 residues before the CDR3 does, and the rest of the CDR3 is filled in from the germline J gene. V gene TRBV5-4 combines with J gene TRBJ2-7; D ambiguous. CDR1 SGHNT and CDR2 YYREEE come from the germline V gene (reference sequence). V gave up 3 bases and J gave up 2 bases, with 9 bases separating them. The CDR3 covers 13 residues. This CDR3 reads CASSSSPAYEQYF. The DNA read from the CDR3 is TGTGCCAGCAGCTCTTCCCCAGCCTACGAG.

Regarding this clone: Read data end 3 residues before the CDR3 end; the end is taken from the germline J gene. The V gene is TRBV20-1, the J gene TRBJ1-1; 9 nucleotides line up with TRBD1. Unmatched junction bases numbered 3, after V lost 0 bases and J lost 1 base. This CDR3 comprises 15 residues. Germline loops: CDR1 DFQATT, CDR2 SNEGSKA (reference sequence). The CDR3 sequence: CSAREPGQGNTEAFF. The sequenced CDR3 bases are TGCAGTGCTAGAGAGCCGGGACAGGGGAACACTGAA.

Concerning this clone: The sequence runs out 3 residues before the end of the CDR3; the remainder is reconstructed from the germline J gene. The chain has TRBV5-1 and TRBJ2-2, with TRBD1 matching over 7 bases. CDR1 is SGHRS and CDR2 is YFSETQ in the germline V gene. V lost 6 bases to trimming and J lost 3 bases; unmatched junction nucleotides: 17. The CDR3 extends over 18 amino acids. The CDR3 DNA, read in part, is TGCGCCAGCACCGTCCTAATCGACAGGGAATTCGACACCGGGGAG. Encoded protein: CASTVLIDREFDTGE. The full CDR3 protein reads CASTVLIDREFDTGELFF.

For this clone: The CDR3 extends 3 residues past the end of the read, so its final part is completed from the germline J gene. The chain has TRBV5-1 and TRBJ1-4; 7 bases fit TRBD1. The CDR3 is made up of 14 amino acids. Germline V CDR1 and CDR2: SGHRS, YFSETQ. With V trimmed by 2 bases and J by 2 bases, 0 bases remained unmatched. The part of the CDR3 DNA that was read is TGCGCCAGCAGCTTACAGGGGACTAATGAAAAA. Translating it yields CASSLQGTNEK. The whole CDR3 is CASSLQGTNEKLFF. The variable domain in full, with the rest retrieved from reference TRBV5-1 and TRBJ1-4, is KAGVTQTPRYLIKTRGQQVTLSCSPISGHRSVSWYQQTPGQGLQFLFEYFSETQRNKGNFPGRFSGRQFSNSRSEMNVSTLELGDSALYLCASSLQGTNEKLFFGSGTQLSVL.

On this clone: The CDR3 end is not reached by the read, which stops 3 residues before it; the germline J gene fills it in. This chain uses TRBV30 with TRBJ1-4, with 9 bases lining up with TRBD1. CDR3 length: 14 amino acids. From germline, CDR1 is GTSNPN and CDR2 SVGIG (reference sequence). V shed 3 bases and J 8 bases; nucleotides not matched to a gene: 7. The part of the CDR3 DNA that was read is TGTGCCTGGAGGGGGACAGGGCTGCGAGAAAAA. This codes for CAWRGTGLREK. The entire CDR3 protein reads CAWRGTGLREKLFF. Full variable domain (missing parts from reference TRBV30 and TRBJ1-4): SQTIHQWPATLVQPVGSPLSLECTVEGTSNPNLYWYRQAAGRGLQLLFYSVGIGQISSEVPQNLSASRPQDRQFILSSKKLLLSDSGFYLCAWRGTGLREKLFFGSGTQLSVL.

As to this clone: The read stops 3 residues short of the end of the CDR3; the missing end is completed from the germline J gene. The gene calls are TRBV6-4 and TRBJ2-3, with D possibly TRBD2 on 5 matching bases. Germline loops: CDR1 MRHNA, CDR2 SNTAGT. The CDR3 is 13 residues long. V gave up 2 bases and J gave up 8 bases, with 11 bases separating them. CDR3 residues: CASSDDGEGTQYF. The sequenced part of the CDR3 DNA is TGTGCCAGCAGTGACGACGGTGAGGGTACG.

For this clone: The read terminates 3 residues before the CDR3 end, so the remaining end is supplied by the germline J gene. V is TRBV30 and J is TRBJ2-5, with 7 bases that match TRBD1. The CDR3 covers 13 residues. Germline V CDR1 and CDR2: GTSNPN, SVGIG (reference sequence). V shed 6 bases, J shed 1 base, and the junction held 5 bases outside the gene matches. CDR3 amino acids: CACGWDSQETQYF. Partial CDR3 DNA: TGTGCCTGCGGCTGGGACAGCCAAGAGACC.

On this clone: Read sequence stops 3 residues before the CDR3 end, and the germline J gene provides the missing end. The chain has TRBV18 and TRBJ1-1, with 8 nucleotides matching TRBD1. Germline loops: CDR1 KGHSH, CDR2 LQKENI. The CDR3 spans 14 residues. Trimming removed 3 bases from V and 6 bases from J; junction bases left unmatched: 6. The part of the CDR3 DNA that was read is TGTGCCAGCTCACCCCGGACAGGGTTTGCTGAA. Translating it yields CASSPRTGFAE. The entire CDR3 reads CASSPRTGFAEAFF.

About this clone itself: Coverage ceases 3 residues before the CDR3 finishes, and the germline J gene fills in the end. The chain employs TRBV6-1 and TRBJ2-4, with D maybe TRBD2 (5 bases). The CDR3 has 15 amino acids. The germline V gene has CDR1 MNHNS and CDR2 SASEGT. The CDR3 sequence is CASSETWTAPSGQYF. CDR3 DNA, as far as it was read: TGTGCCAGCAGTGAAACCTGGACTGCCCCTAGTGGT.

Notes on this clone: The read terminates 3 residues ahead of where the CDR3 ends, so the germline J gene completes it. The chain couples TRBV20-1 to TRBJ2-5, with D maybe TRBD2 (6 bases). The CDR3 runs to 14 residues. Germline loops: CDR1 DFQATT, CDR2 SNEGSKA (reference sequence). V gave up 6 bases and J gave up 2 bases, with 16 bases separating them. The sequenced part of the CDR3 DNA is TGCAGTGCCCCAAACACGCGGGGACAAGAGACC. Its translation: CSAPNTRGQET. The CDR3 as a whole reads CSAPNTRGQETQYF.

In the case of this clone: The read is 3 residues too short to cover the CDR3 end, so that end is filled in from the germline J gene. The chain employs TRBV5-1 and TRBJ2-1, with TRBD1 matching 10 bases. Germline V lookup: CDR1 SGHRS, CDR2 YFSETQ. Trimming at V came to 0 bases and at J to 8 bases, leaving 5 bases not matched to a gene. The length of the CDR3 is 15 residues. CDR3 bases read: TGCGCCAGCAGCTTGGAGGGACAGGGGTTATATGAG. Protein sequence: CASSLEGQGLYE. In full, the CDR3 reads CASSLEGQGLYEQFF. Using reference TRBV5-1 and TRBJ2-1 for the parts outside the CDR3, the full variable domain is KAGVTQTPRYLIKTRGQQVTLSCSPISGHRSVSWYQQTPGQGLQFLFEYFSETQRNKGNFPGRFSGRQFSNSRSEMNVSTLELGDSALYLCASSLEGQGLYEQFFGPGTRLTVL.

Remarks on this clone: The read terminates 3 residues before the CDR3 end, so the remaining end is supplied by the germline J gene. The rearrangement links TRBV13 to TRBJ2-1; 8 bases map to TRBD2. The V gene end was trimmed by 8 bases and the J gene end by 7 bases; junction bases not matched to a gene: 4. The CDR3 runs 12 residues. Germline CDR1 reads PRHDT; CDR2 reads FYEKMQ (reference sequence). Partial CDR3 DNA: TGTGCCAGCGGGACTAGACGGAATGAG. This codes for CASGTRRNE. The entire CDR3 sequence reads CASGTRRNEQFF.